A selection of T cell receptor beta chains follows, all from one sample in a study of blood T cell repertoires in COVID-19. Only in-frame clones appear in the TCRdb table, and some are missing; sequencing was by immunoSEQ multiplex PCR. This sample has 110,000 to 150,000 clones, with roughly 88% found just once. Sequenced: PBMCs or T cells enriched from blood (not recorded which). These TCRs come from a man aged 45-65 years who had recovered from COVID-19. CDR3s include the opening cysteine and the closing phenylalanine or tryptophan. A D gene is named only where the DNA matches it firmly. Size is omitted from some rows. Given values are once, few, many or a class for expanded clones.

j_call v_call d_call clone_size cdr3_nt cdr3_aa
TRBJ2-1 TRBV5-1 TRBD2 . TGCGCCAGCAGCTTGGTCCCGGGACTAGCGGAGCTCTACAATGAGCAGTTCTTC CASSLVPGLAELYNEQFF
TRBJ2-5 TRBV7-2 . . TGTGCCAGCAGCTTAGGGCCCAGCCAAGAGACCCAGTACTTC CASSLGPSQETQYF
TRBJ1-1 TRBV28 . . TGTGCCAGCAGTTGGCAGGGGAACACTGAAGCTTTCTTT CASSWQGNTEAFF
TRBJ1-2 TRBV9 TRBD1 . TGTGCCAGCAGCCCAAGACAGGGGGTCGGCTATGGCTACACCTTC CASSPRQGVGYGYTF
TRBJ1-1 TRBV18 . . TGTGCCAGCTCACCACCGGGTCGACGGGACACTGAAGCTTTCTTT CASSPPGRRDTEAFF
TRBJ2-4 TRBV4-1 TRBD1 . TGCGCCAGCAGCCAAGGGACAGGGGGAAACATTCAGTACTTC CASSQGTGGNIQYF
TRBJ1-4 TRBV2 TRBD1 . TGTGCCAGCTCTCACAGGGGACTAGCTAATGAAAAACTGTTTTTT CASSHRGLANEKLFF
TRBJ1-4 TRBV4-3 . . TGCGCCAGCAGCCAAGATGGGATAGGGAGTGGTAATGAAAAACTGTTTTTT CASSQDGIGSGNEKLFF
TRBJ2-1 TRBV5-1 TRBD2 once TGCGCCAGCGCGCTAGCGGGCTCCTACAATGAGCAGTTCTTC CASALAGSYNEQFF
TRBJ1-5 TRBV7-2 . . TGTGCCAGCAGCTTAGCCGCGGGCAATCAGCCCCAGCATTTT CASSLAAGNQPQHF
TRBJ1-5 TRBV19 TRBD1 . TGTGCCAGTAGAGACAGGGGAGTATGGGCCCAGCATTTT CASRDRGVWAQHF
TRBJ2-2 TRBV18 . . TGTGCCAGCTCACCAAACGGACACCGGGTCCCTCCCGGGGAGCTGTTTTTT CASSPNGHRVPPGELFF
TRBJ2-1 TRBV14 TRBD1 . TGTGCCAGCAGCCAAGATTTGGGGACAGTTCGATATGAGCAGTTCTTC CASSQDLGTVRYEQFF
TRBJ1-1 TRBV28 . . TGTGCCAGCAGTCACAGGCAGACTGAAGCTTTCTTT CASSHRQTEAFF
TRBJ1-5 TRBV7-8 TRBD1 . TGTGCCAGCAGCCCAATAGGACAGGGAGGCCAGCCCCAGCATTTT CASSPIGQGGQPQHF
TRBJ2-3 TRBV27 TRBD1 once TGTGCCAGCAGTGCACGACAGGGTGTCTACACAGATACGCAGTATTTT CASSARQGVYTDTQYF
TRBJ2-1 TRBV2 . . TGTGCCAGCAGTGAAGACGGGGGACACAATGAGCAGTTCTTC CASSEDGGHNEQFF
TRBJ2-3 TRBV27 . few TGTGCCAGCAGTTGGAGGGATCTGACAGATACGCAGTATTTT CASSWRDLTDTQYF
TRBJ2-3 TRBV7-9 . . TGTGCCAGCAGCTTAGACATCTATACGGGAGATACGCAGTATTTT CASSLDIYTGDTQYF
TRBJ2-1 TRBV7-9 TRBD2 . TGTGCCAGCAGGACCGACTGGGCGGGAGGGTACAATGAGCAGTTCTTC CASRTDWAGGYNEQFF
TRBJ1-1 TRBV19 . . TGTGCCAGTACCATCTTTGACCGAGGGGGCACTGAAGCTTTCTTT CASTIFDRGGTEAFF
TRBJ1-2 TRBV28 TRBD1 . TGTGCCAGCAGTTATACCCCGACAGGGATCTATGGCTACACCTTC CASSYTPTGIYGYTF
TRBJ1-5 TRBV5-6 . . TGTGCCAGCAGCTTGTTAAATCAGCCCCAGCATTTT CASSLLNQPQHF
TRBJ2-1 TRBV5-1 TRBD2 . TGCGCCAGCAGCTTCGGGACTAGAGGCAATGAGCAGTTCTTC CASSFGTRGNEQFF
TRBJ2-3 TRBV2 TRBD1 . TGTGCCAGCAGTGCAGGGACAGTAACGCAGTATTTT CASSAGTVTQYF
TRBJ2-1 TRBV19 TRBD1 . TGTGCCAGTAGTCCTGTTGAGGGGGCTCCGCGGGCTTACAATGAGCAGTTCTTC CASSPVEGAPRAYNEQFF
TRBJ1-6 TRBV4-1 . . TGCGCCAGCAGCCTCCAGACAGCTATCATTTCACCCCTCCACTTT CASSLQTAIISPLHF
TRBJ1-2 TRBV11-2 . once TGTGCCAGCAGCTTAGATCAGTTCGGGTGGAGCTATGGCTACACCTTC CASSLDQFGWSYGYTF
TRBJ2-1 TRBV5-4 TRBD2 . TGTGCCAGCAGCTCGCCTAGCGGAAATTACAATGAGCAGTTCTTC CASSSPSGNYNEQFF
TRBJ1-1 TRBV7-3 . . TGTGCCAGCAGCCTATACAGAGGGAACGAAGCTTTCTTT CASSLYRGNEAFF
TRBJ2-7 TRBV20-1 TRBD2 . TGCAGTGCTAGTTCCAGCGGGAGACGGTTTTCCTACGAGCAGTACTTC CSASSSGRRFSYEQYF
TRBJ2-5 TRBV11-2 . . TGTGCCAGCAGCTTAGACACCCGGTCCCAGTACTTC CASSLDTRSQYF
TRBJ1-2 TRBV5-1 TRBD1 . TGCGCCAGCAGCTACGGACAGGGAGCTAACTATGGCTACACCTTC CASSYGQGANYGYTF
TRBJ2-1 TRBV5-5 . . TGTGCCAGCAGCTTGTGGGGGGATTATGAGCAGTTCTTC CASSLWGDYEQFF
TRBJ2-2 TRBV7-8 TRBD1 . TGTGCCAGCAGCTTAGGGGCGACAGGGTACTCTGGGGAGCTGTTTTTT CASSLGATGYSGELFF
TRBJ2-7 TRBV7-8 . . TGTGCCAGCAGCTCCAGAGGGAAACTGGTAGTCGAGCAGTACTTC CASSSRGKLVVEQYF
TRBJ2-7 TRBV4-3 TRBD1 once TGCGCCAGCAGCCAAGATTTGAGAGGGACAGGGTTCGTGCAGTACTTC CASSQDLRGTGFVQYF
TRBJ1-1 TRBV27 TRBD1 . TGTGCCAGCAGTTTTAGACAGGGCAACTTGAACACTGAAGCTTTCTTT CASSFRQGNLNTEAFF
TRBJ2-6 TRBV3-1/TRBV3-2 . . TGTGCCAGCAGCCAAGATAGCAGGGGACACACCTCTGGGGCCAACGTCCTGACTTTC CASSQDSRGHTSGANVLTF
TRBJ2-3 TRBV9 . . TGTGCCAGCAGCGATAGCGGACCTAGCACAGATACGCAGTATTTT CASSDSGPSTDTQYF
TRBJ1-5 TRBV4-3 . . TGCGCCAGCAGCCAAGTTTACGGGGTCAATCAGCCCCAGCATTTT CASSQVYGVNQPQHF
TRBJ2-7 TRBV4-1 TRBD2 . TGCGCCAGCAGCCAAGCCAGCGGGACGGGAGCTTACGAGCAGTACTTC CASSQASGTGAYEQYF
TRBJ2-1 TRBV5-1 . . TGCGCCAGCAGCTTGGCCGGGAGCGGTTCCTACAATGAGCAGTTCTTC CASSLAGSGSYNEQFF
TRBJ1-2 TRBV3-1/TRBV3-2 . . TGTGCCAGCAGCCGAACATTAGGGGTCTCGAGAGGCTACACCTTC CASSRTLGVSRGYTF
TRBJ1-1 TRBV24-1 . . TGTGCCACCAGGACGACAGACTCTCGGAACACTGAAGCTTTCTTT CATRTTDSRNTEAFF
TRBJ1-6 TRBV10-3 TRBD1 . TGTGCCATCAGTGAGTGGGACAGGCGCAGCTCCTATAATTCACCCCTCCACTTT CAISEWDRRSSYNSPLHF
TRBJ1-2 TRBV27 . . TGTGCCAGCAGTTTGTGGCAGGTTGCTGGCTACACCTTC CASSLWQVAGYTF
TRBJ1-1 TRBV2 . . TGTGCCAGCAGTCCACCGACAAACACGAACACTGAAGCTTTCTTT CASSPPTNTNTEAFF
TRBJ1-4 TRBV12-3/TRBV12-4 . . TGTGCCAGCAGAACCAGAGGTAATGAAAAACTGTTTTTT CASRTRGNEKLFF
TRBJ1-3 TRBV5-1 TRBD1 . TGCGCCAGCAGCAAGGACAGGGGGGGAGGAAACACCATATATTTT CASSKDRGGGNTIYF
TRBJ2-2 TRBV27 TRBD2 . TGTGCCAGCAGACGGGAGGTGGACACCGGGGAGCTGTTTTTT CASRREVDTGELFF
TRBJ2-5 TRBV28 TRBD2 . TGTGCCAGCAGCGAGTTCCGGGAGGGCCTATATGAGACCCAGTACTTC CASSEFREGLYETQYF
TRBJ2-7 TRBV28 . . TGTGCCAGCAGTTTCCCAATCGGGAAGGGTAACGAGCAGTACTTC CASSFPIGKGNEQYF
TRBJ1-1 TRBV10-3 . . TGTGCCATTAACCATGCGGGGGACATGAACACTGAAGCTTTCTTT CAINHAGDMNTEAFF
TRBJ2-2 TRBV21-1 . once TGTGCCAGCAGCAAAGGCCTAGCGGGGGCCTATCGGATGGCCGGGGAGCTGTTTTTT CASSKGLAGAYRMAGELFF